The following is a TCR beta chain sequence with its context. Its antigen remains unidentified. Base qualities are missing; no much larger clone stands one base away. This specimen belongs to a study of CD8+CD57+ T cells in acquired aplastic anemia (dated by TCRdb to the late 2010s). With respect to the entire study: Extracted DNA from sorted CD4+ and CD8+ cells averaged about 3.4 ug, ranging from roughly 0.2 to 30 ug. CD8+CD57+ expansion was defined as frequency above the mean frequency observed in healthy subjects. What the study reported, not specific to this receptor: Between patients and healthy controls, no significant difference in CD8+ Simpson's diversity was found (P=0.060). Although roughly 29 CD8+ CDR3 sequences were shared by patients and controls, these sequences appeared highly expressed in patients and within the immunodominant clones of patients.

Genomic DNA served as template for TCR beta VDJ combination and CDR3 sequence profiling. An Illumina HiSeq 2000 was used for TCR repertoire sequencing. As for the original processing: TRBV/TRBJ rearrangement plots, CDR3 size and DJ length profiles, and Simpson's diversity index were used to assess repertoires. The most abundant DNA sequence in the deep sequencing data was defined as the immunodominant clone. CDR3 amino acid sequences were checked for sharing between subjects and were compared against published repertoires and the VDJdb database. The public reads were run again by TCRdb, first through fastp at Q25 and then through MiXCR, and only productive beta chains were kept. Rows matching on CDR3 protein sequence are summarized as one entry with the most common DNA and genes. These V and J calls rely on TCRdb rather than the paper's analysis. A total of 200,000 to 250,000 distinct CDR3 sequences appear in this sample, approximately 50% of them only once. The top ten clonotypes cover about 8.3% of the sample.

Patients chosen for sequencing had shown expansion of CD8+CD57+ cells by flow cytometry. All patients had severe acquired aplastic anemia diagnosed by International Study of Aplastic Anemia and Agranulocytosis and Camitta criteria. No patient had received any therapy when blood was sampled. TCR repertoires of sorted CD4+ and CD8+ blood T cells from severe aplastic anemia patients and healthy subjects were deep-sequenced in the study. Patients were enrolled in the USA under clinicaltrials.gov protocols 00001620, 01623167, 00001397, 00071045, 00081523 and 00961064. Ficoll-Paque density gradient centrifugation was used to isolate peripheral blood mononuclear cells. Before DNA extraction, CD4+ and CD8+ T cells were sorted with FACS or magnetic beads. This clonotype was obtained from a human donor with aplastic anemia. The sequencing sample was made of sorted CD4+, CD8+, or CD8+CD57+ T cells (not recorded which) from PBMCs.

Read as DNA, the sequence is TGTGCCAGCAGTGAGCGGACAGGGGGTGTTGATAATTCACCCCTCCACTTT. It translates to CASSERTGGVDNSPLHF. This sequence uses TRBV2 and TRBJ1-6; TRBD1 aligns with 10 central bases. From the germline V gene, CDR1 is SNHLY and CDR2 is FYNNEI. The CDR3 contains 17 residues, cysteine and phenylalanine counted. The DNA shown is the 51-base CDR3, in frame from base 1. V lost 3 bases and J lost 5 bases, and the count of bases not matched to a germline gene is 7.